This TCR beta chain was profiled in a study of blood T cells in healthy people across ages. About this clonotype: Antigen unknown.

Sample-barcoded 5' priming and a J-beta primer mix drove a second PCR of 7 to 11 cycles. TCRdb re-called the 5' RACE reads with MiXCR, one entry per CDR3 protein. The sample shows 650,000 or so distinct CDR3 sequences, under 65% of them seen only once. The CDR3 is made up of 14 amino acids. Germline CDR1 is MDHEN and CDR2 is SYDVKM. V lost 4 bases to trimming and J lost 5 bases, with 14 bases between them. The study's findings and limits: Expanded clonotype changes were possibly confounded by unknown donor CMV status.

The chain uses TRBV28 and TRBJ1-2, with D uncertain. This receptor was obtained from a woman older than 75 in good health. The specimen was blood. The CDR3 loop reads CASSSPGVGYGYTF. The CDR3 DNA follows: TGTGCCAGCAGTTCCCCCGGAGTTGGGTATGGCTACACCTTC.